The 15 T cell receptor beta chains below all came from one sample that was sequenced in a study of cytomegalovirus exposure and HLA in healthy donors. The PCR contained 60 Vbeta and 13 Jbeta primers. Clones were read by immunoSEQ multiplex PCR, and TCRdb kept only the in-frame ones, dropping some. The sample consists of fewer than 200,000 clones, approximately 80% of them appearing once. Sample: PBMCs. All receptors come from a man aged 55-75 years in good health and CMV-seronegative.

The gene calls are TRBV2 and TRBJ2-5, with 7 nucleotides matching TRBD1. The V gene's germline CDR1 is SNHLY and CDR2 FYNNEI. The CDR3 is 15 residues long. V lost 6 bases, J lost 0 bases, and 7 bases stayed unmatched. The CDR3, as DNA: TGTGCCAGCAGCAAGGGACAGCCGTACCAAGAGACCCAGTACTTC. It is translated as CASSKGQPYQETQYF.

The chain combines TRBV15 with TRBJ2-3; D is perhaps TRBD1 (7 bases). The germline CDR1 and CDR2 sequences are LNHNV and YYDKDF (reference sequence). V gave up 0 bases and J gave up 1 base, with 8 bases separating them. This CDR3 region has 15 residues. The CDR3 here is CATSRDRGGTDTQYF. CDR3 nucleotides: TGTGCCACCAGCAGAGACAGGGGGGGCACAGATACGCAGTATTTT. Drawing the rest from reference TRBV15 and TRBJ2-3, the complete variable domain is DAMVIQNPRYQVTQFGKPVTLSCSQTLNHNVMYWYQQKSSQAPKLLFHYYDKDFNNEADTPDNFQSRRPNTSFCFLDIRSPGLGDTAMYLCATSRDRGGTDTQYFGPGTRLTVL.

J is TRBJ1-3 and V is TRBV15, with D hard to call. Trimming removed 0 bases at V and 0 bases at J, with 6 bases between. The germline V gene has CDR1 LNHNV and CDR2 YYDKDF (reference sequence). This CDR3 is built from 15 residues. CDR3 in DNA: TGTGCCACCAGCAGAGATCCCGGCTCTGGAAACACCATATATTTT. This encodes CATSRDPGSGNTIYF. The whole variable domain, filled in from reference TRBV15 and TRBJ1-3, reads DAMVIQNPRYQVTQFGKPVTLSCSQTLNHNVMYWYQQKSSQAPKLLFHYYDKDFNNEADTPDNFQSRRPNTSFCFLDIRSPGLGDTAMYLCATSRDPGSGNTIYFGEGSWLTVV.

This chain uses TRBV29-1 with TRBJ1-2; TRBD1 aligns across 8 bases. Trimming took 7 bases from V and 11 from J; bases not matched to a gene: 9. Germline CDR1 and CDR2: SQVTM and ANQGSEA. The CDR3 runs to 11 residues. This CDR3 reads CSAQGAGIYTF. CDR3 coding DNA: TGCAGCGCTCAGGGGGCAGGGATTTACACCTTC.

A note on this clone: At one boundary the junction diverges from the germline segment, which might be a read error. J is TRBJ1-2 and V is TRBV5-4, with D possibly matching TRBD1 (5 bases). The CDR3 contains 16 residues. Germline CDR1 reads SGHNT; CDR2 reads YYREEE (reference sequence). In DNA form, the CDR3 reads TGTGCCAGCAGCTCGGGACCGGGGGGTACGAACTATGGCTACCCCTTC. Amino acids: CASSSGPGGTNYGYPF.

The CDR3 DNA reads TGCGCCAGCAGCAGGGGACAGCTAGGATCCTCGAACACCGGGGAGCTGTTTTTT. Its protein is CASSRGQLGSSNTGELFF. The V and J genes are TRBV5-1 and TRBJ2-2, with 7 bases lining up with TRBD1. V trimming: 4 bases; J trimming: 0 bases; junction bases outside the gene matches: 12. There are 18 residues in the CDR3. Germline V gene lookup returns CDR1 SGHRS and CDR2 YFSETQ. Looking up the rest from reference TRBV5-1 and TRBJ2-2 gives the full variable domain: KAGVTQTPRYLIKTRGQQVTLSCSPISGHRSVSWYQQTPGQGLQFLFEYFSETQRNKGNFPGRFSGRQFSNSRSEMNVSTLELGDSALYLCASSRGQLGSSNTGELFFGEGSRLTVL.

The chain links TRBV7-9 to TRBJ2-6; 14 bases match TRBD2. Germline V gene sequence: CDR1 SEHNR, CDR2 FQNEAQ (reference sequence). V shed 5 bases and J 2 bases; nucleotides not matched to a gene: 2. CDR3 length: 17 residues. DNA for the CDR3: TGTGCCAGCAGCCAGGGACTAGCGGGAGCTGGGGCCAACGTCCTGACTTTC. The encoded protein is CASSQGLAGAGANVLTF.

This rearrangement joins TRBV5-1 to TRBJ1-2; TRBD1 matches at 8 bases. Trimming removed 4 bases from V and 0 bases from J; junction bases left unmatched: 11. The V gene's germline CDR1 is SGHRS and CDR2 YFSETQ. The CDR3 sequence is 17 residues long. The CDR3 protein is CASSPGTGEASNYGYTF. The CDR3 nucleotides read TGCGCCAGCAGCCCTGGGACAGGAGAAGCTTCTAACTATGGCTACACCTTC.

The rearrangement joins TRBV6-5 to TRBJ2-1, with 8 bases fitting TRBD2. The trim removed 5 bases at V and 3 bases at J, leaving 6 bases unmatched. Germline V gives CDR1 MNHEY, CDR2 SVGAGI. This CDR3 spans 15 amino acids. This chain's CDR3 is CASSHPGGVYNEQFF. Written as DNA, the CDR3 is TGTGCCAGCAGTCACCCGGGGGGGGTCTACAATGAGCAGTTCTTC.

The chain links TRBV7-6 to TRBJ2-7; 11 bases agree with TRBD1. Germline values: CDR1 SGHVS, CDR2 FNYEAQ. The junction had 2 bases not matched to a gene; V was cut back by 2 bases and J by 2 bases. The CDR3 sequence is 15 residues long. CDR3 protein: CASSLRDRGTYEQYF. CDR3 sequence (DNA): TGTGCCAGCAGCTTAAGGGACAGGGGGACCTACGAGCAGTACTTC.

The V call is TRBV29-1, the J call TRBJ2-5; 9 bases line up with TRBD1. The length of the CDR3 is 15 residues. With 6 bases clipped from V and 5 bases from J, the junction kept 13 bases outside the gene matches. Germline CDR1 and CDR2: SQVTM and ANQGSEA. CDR3 DNA: TGCAGCGTAATCAACAGGGGGCTTCTTATTGAGACCCAGTACTTC. This sequence encodes CSVINRGLLIETQYF.

This clone was found a few times. CDR3 loop: CATTQQQGMRFTDTQYF. CDR3 bases: TGTGCCACCACACAACAACAGGGTATGAGGTTCACAGATACGCAGTATTTT. The chain links TRBV15 to TRBJ2-3, with D perhaps matching TRBD1 (6 bases). The CDR3 covers 17 residues. Germline V gene data show CDR1 as LNHNV and CDR2 as YYDKDF (reference sequence). V lost 7 bases, J lost 2 bases, and 22 bases lay in between.

This chain connects TRBV7-6 to TRBJ2-7; 11 bases agree with TRBD2. After removal of 2 bases from V and 4 bases from J, the junction contained 4 bases not matched to a gene. This CDR3 has 15 amino acids. Germline V gene sequence: CDR1 SGHVS, CDR2 FNYEAQ. The CDR3 spells CASSLQASGRYEQYF. In nucleotides, the CDR3 is TGTGCCAGCAGCTTACAGGCTAGCGGGAGGTACGAGCAGTACTTC.

This clone was picked up a small number of times. The genes are TRBV4-1 and TRBJ1-1, with D perhaps TRBD1 (6 bases). CDR1 is MGHRA and CDR2 is YSYEKL in the germline V gene. The CDR3 has 16 amino acids. The germline V and J ends were trimmed by 3 bases and 0 bases, with 14 bases remaining between them. CDR3 loop: CASSHTTGTMNTEAFF. The CDR3 DNA reads as TGCGCCAGCAGCCATACCACCGGGACAATGAACACTGAAGCTTTCTTT.

The chain carries TRBV27 and TRBJ2-2, with TRBD1 identical over 10 bases. The CDR3 contains 18 residues. With 10 bases clipped from V and 2 bases from J, the junction kept 16 bases outside the gene matches. The V gene's germline CDR1 is MNHEY and CDR2 SMNVEV (reference sequence). The CDR3 spells CANQYGDRGNINTGELFF. In DNA, the CDR3 is TGTGCCAACCAGTATGGGGACAGGGGCAATATTAACACCGGGGAGCTGTTTTTT.